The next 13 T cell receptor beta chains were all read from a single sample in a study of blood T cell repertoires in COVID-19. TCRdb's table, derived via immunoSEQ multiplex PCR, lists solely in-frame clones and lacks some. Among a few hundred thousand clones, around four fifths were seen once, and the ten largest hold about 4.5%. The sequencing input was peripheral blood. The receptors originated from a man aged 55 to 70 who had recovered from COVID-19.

CDR3 in amino acids: CASSQGITNQPQHF. The CDR3 DNA reads as TGTGCCAGCAGCCAAGGTATCACTAATCAGCCCCAGCATTTT. The chain carries TRBV3-1 (or the pseudogene TRBV3-2) and TRBJ1-5; D uncertain. V was clipped by 1 base and J by 4 bases, with 8 bases between them. Per germline, CDR1 LGHDT and CDR2 YNNKEL (reference sequence). CDR3 length: 14 amino acids.

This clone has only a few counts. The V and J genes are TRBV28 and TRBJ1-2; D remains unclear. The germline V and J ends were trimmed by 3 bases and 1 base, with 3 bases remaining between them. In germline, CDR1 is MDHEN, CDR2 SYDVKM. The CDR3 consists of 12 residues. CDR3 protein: CASSFLNYGYTF. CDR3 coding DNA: TGTGCCAGCAGTTTCCTTAACTATGGCTACACCTTC.

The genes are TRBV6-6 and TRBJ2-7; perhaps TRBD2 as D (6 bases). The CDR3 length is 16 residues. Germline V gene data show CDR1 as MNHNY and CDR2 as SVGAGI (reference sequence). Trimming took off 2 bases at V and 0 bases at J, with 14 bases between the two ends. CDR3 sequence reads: CASSYKGRTTSYEQYF. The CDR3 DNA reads TGTGCCAGCAGTTACAAGGGGAGGACAACCTCCTACGAGCAGTACTTC.

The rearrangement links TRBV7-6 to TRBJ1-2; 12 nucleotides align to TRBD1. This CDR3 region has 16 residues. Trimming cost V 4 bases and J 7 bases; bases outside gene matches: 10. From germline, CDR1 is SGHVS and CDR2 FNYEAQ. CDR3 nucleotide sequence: TGTGCCAGCAGCTCCGACCCGGGACAGGGGGCGGGTGGCTACACCTTC. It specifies CASSSDPGQGAGGYTF.

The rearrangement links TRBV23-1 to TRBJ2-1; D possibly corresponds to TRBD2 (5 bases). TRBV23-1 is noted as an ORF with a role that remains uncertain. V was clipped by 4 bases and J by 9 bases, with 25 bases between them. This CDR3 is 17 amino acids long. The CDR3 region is CASSPTSRRRRRTEQFF. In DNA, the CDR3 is TGCGCCAGCAGTCCTACCTCCCGGCGTCGGAGGCGAACTGAGCAGTTCTTC.

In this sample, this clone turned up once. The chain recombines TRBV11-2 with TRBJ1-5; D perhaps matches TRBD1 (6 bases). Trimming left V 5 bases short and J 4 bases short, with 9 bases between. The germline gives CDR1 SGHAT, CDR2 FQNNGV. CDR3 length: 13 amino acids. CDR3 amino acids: CASSPQGNQPQHF. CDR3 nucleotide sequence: TGTGCCAGCAGCCCACAGGGTAATCAGCCCCAGCATTTT.

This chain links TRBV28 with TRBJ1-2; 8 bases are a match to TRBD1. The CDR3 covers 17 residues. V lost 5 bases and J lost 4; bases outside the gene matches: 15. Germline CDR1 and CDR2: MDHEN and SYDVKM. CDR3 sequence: CASSRGQGPPLSYGYTF. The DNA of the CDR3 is TGTGCCAGCAGTCGAGGACAGGGCCCACCCTTGAGCTATGGCTACACCTTC.

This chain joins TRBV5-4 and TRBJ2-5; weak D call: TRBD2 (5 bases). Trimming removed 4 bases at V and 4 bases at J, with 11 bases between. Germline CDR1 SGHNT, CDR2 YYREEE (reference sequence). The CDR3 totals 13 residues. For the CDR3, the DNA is TGTGCCAGCAGCCCTCGGGGTGCAGAGACCCAGTACTTC. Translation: CASSPRGAETQYF.

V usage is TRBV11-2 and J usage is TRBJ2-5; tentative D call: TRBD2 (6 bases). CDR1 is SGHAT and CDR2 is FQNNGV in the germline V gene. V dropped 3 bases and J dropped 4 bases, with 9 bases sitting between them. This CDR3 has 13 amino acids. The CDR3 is CASSLEGPETQYF. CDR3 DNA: TGTGCCAGCAGCTTGGAGGGTCCAGAGACCCAGTACTTC. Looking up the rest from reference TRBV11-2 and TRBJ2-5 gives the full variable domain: EAGVAQSPRYKIIEKRQSVAFWCNPISGHATLYWYQQILGQGPKLLIQFQNNGVVDDSQLPKDRFSAERLKGVDSTLKIQPAKLEDSAVYLCASSLEGPETQYFGPGTRLLVL.

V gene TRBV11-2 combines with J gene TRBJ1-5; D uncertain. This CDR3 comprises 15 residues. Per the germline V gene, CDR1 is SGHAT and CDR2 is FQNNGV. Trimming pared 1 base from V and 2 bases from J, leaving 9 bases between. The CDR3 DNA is TGTGCCAGCAGCTTAGGGGGAGATGGCAATCAGCCCCAGCATTTT. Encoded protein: CASSLGGDGNQPQHF. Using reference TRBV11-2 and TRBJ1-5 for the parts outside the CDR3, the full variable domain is EAGVAQSPRYKIIEKRQSVAFWCNPISGHATLYWYQQILGQGPKLLIQFQNNGVVDDSQLPKDRFSAERLKGVDSTLKIQPAKLEDSAVYLCASSLGGDGNQPQHFGDGTRLSIL.

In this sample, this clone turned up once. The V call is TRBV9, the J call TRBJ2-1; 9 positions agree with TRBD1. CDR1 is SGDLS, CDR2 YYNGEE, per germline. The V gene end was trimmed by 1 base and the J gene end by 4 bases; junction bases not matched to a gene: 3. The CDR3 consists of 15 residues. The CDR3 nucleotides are TGTGCCAGCAGCGTAATAGGGACAGGGTACAATGAGCAGTTCTTC. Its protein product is CASSVIGTGYNEQFF.

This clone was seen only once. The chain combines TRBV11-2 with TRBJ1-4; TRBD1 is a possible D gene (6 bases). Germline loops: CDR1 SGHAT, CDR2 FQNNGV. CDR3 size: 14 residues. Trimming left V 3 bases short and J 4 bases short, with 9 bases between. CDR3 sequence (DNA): TGTGCCAGCAGCTTTGGGACACGTAATGAAAAACTGTTTTTT. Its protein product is CASSFGTRNEKLFF.

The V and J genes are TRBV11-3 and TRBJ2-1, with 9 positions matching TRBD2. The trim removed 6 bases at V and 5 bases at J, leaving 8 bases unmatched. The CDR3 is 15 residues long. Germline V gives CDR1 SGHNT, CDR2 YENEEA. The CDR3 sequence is CASRASSGDHNEQFF. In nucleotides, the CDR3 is TGTGCCAGCAGGGCCTCTAGCGGGGATCACAATGAGCAGTTCTTC.